The clone carrying this T cell receptor (beta chain) appeared once. Its specificity is unknown. Clones were read by immunoSEQ multiplex PCR, and TCRdb kept only the in-frame ones, dropping some. The table lists hundreds of thousands of clones, almost 97% of them singletons, with approximately 0.062% in the top ten. These data are taken from a study of shared clonotypes between healthy human individuals. Study findings and constraints: When compared with the clonotypes that were shared by all four sorted-subset donors, the non-shared clonotypes turned out to have lower generation probabilities.

Trimming left V 5 bases short and J 2 bases short, with 10 bases between. CDR1 and CDR2 (germline): MNHEY, SMNVEV (reference sequence). CDR3 length equals 13 residues. Sequenced input: naive CD4+ T cells sorted from blood. Subset defined: CD45RA+ positively selected. V usage is TRBV27 and J usage is TRBJ2-7; D uncertain. This receptor was obtained from a woman aged 25 to 39 in good health. CDR3 DNA sequence: TGTGCCAGCAGTCCCCAGATAGCCTACGAGCAGTACTTC. Protein: CASSPQIAYEQYF.